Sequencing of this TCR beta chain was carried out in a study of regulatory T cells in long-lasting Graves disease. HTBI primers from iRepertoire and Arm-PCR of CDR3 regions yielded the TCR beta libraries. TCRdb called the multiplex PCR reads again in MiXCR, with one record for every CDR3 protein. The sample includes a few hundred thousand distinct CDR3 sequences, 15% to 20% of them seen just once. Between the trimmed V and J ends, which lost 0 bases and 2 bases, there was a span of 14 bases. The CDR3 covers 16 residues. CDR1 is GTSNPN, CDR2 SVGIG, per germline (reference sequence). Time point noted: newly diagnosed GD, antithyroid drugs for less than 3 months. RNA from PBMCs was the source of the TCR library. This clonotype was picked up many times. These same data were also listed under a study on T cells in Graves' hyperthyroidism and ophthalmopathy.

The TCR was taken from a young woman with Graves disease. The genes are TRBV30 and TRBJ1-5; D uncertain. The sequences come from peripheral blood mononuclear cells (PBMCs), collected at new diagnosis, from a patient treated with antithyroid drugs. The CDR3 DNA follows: TGTGCCTGGAGTGTAGCGGGGATTCGCGGCAATCAGCCCCAGCATTTT. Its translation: CAWSVAGIRGNQPQHF.